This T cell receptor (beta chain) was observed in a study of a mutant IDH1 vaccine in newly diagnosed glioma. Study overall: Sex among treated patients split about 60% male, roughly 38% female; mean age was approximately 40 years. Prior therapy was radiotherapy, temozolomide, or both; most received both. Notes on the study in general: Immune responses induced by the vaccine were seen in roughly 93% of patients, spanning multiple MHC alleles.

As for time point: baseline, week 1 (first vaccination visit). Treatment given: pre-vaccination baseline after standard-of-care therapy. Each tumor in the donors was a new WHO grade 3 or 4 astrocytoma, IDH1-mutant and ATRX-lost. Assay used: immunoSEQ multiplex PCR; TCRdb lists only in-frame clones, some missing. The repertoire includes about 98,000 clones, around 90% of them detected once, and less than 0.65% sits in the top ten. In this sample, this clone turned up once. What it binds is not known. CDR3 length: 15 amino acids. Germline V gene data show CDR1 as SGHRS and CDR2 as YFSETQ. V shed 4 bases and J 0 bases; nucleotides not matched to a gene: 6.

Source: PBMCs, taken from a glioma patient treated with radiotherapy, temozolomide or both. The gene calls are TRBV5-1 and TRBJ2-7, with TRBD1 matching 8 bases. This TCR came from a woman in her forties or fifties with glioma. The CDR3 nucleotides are TGCGCCAGCAGCCTTCAGGGACAGGTCTCCTACGAGCAGTACTTC. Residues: CASSLQGQVSYEQYF.